What follows are 14 T cell receptor beta chains derived from one specimen sequenced in a study of blood T cells in healthy people across ages. Through a sample-barcoded 5' primer and a J-beta primer mix, a second PCR was run for roughly 6 to 11 cycles. TCRdb independently ran MiXCR on the 5' RACE reads; one entry per CDR3 protein. Of about 1.7 million distinct CDR3 sequences in the sample, 28% were seen once. Sequencing was carried out using blood. The origin of the receptors is a woman in her thirties in good health.

This clonotype was counted ten times or more. The chain is built from TRBV15 and TRBJ2-1, with a possible D match to TRBD2 (6 bases). The CDR3 length is 15 residues. Trimming cost V 4 bases and J 9 bases, with 19 bases left between them. Germline assignment: CDR1 LNHNV and CDR2 YYDKDF (reference sequence). For the CDR3, the DNA is TGTGCCACCAGCAAAGACGTGGGGGGTTTTGTTGAGCAGTTCTTC. Its translation is CATSKDVGGFVEQFF.

This clonotype was counted at least ten times. The rearrangement uses TRBV12-3 or TRBV12-4 and TRBJ2-3, with D possibly being TRBD2 (6 bases). V was cut by 3 bases and J by 1 base, with 11 bases left in between. The CDR3 spans 15 residues. The CDR3 nucleotides read TGTGCCAGCAGTTTCCGGGGGACCCGCACAGATACGCAGTATTTT. This translates into CASSFRGTRTDTQYF.

The chain couples TRBV11-2 to TRBJ2-4, with 10 bases aligning to TRBD1. V lost 4 bases, J lost 4 bases, and 4 bases stayed unmatched. CDR1 SGHAT and CDR2 FQNNGV come from the germline V gene. This CDR3 is built from 15 residues. In nucleotides, the CDR3 is TGTGCCAGCAGCTCCCAGGGACAGGGGAAAAACATTCAGTACTTC. Translating it yields CASSSQGQGKNIQYF.

This clonotype was seen more than once but under ten times. This chain uses TRBV7-6 with TRBJ2-3, with D hard to call. Trimming cost V 3 bases and J 10 bases, with 11 bases left between them. CDR1 is SGHVS, CDR2 FNYEAQ, per germline. This CDR3 is built from 12 residues. The CDR3 nucleotides read TGTGCCAGCAGCTTTGACACAAGGGCGCAGTATTTT. Its translation: CASSFDTRAQYF.

The chain uses TRBV12-3 or TRBV12-4 and TRBJ1-6; D not certain. The CDR3 runs to 17 residues. V was cut by 6 bases and J by 1 base, with 16 bases left in between. Here the CDR3 DNA reads TGTGCCAGCAGAAGGAAAATAGGGATTTCCTATAATTCACCCCTCCACTTT. Its translation: CASRRKIGISYNSPLHF.

As for this clonotype: At one end the junction does not follow the germline gene, possibly because of a read error. This chain joins TRBV3-1 and TRBJ2-7; D is perhaps TRBD1 (6 bases). From germline, CDR1 is LGHDT and CDR2 YNNKEL (reference sequence). This CDR3 region has 14 residues. For the CDR3, the DNA is TGTGCCAGCAGCCAAGGGGGGCCTTCCTACGGGCAGTACTTC. Protein sequence: CASSQGGPSYGQYF.

The chain carries TRBV6-1 and TRBJ2-2; D is ambiguous. V dropped 6 bases and J dropped 6 bases, with 17 bases sitting between them. Germline CDR1 reads MNHNS; CDR2 reads SASEGT. The CDR3 contains 15 residues. The CDR3 DNA reads as TGTGCCAGCAGAACTGGCGGTGGTCGAGCCGGGGAGCTGTTTTTT. Translated: CASRTGGGRAGELFF.

The V call is TRBV28, the J call TRBJ1-5; D possibly corresponds to TRBD1 (6 bases). From germline, CDR1 is MDHEN and CDR2 SYDVKM. The CDR3 length is 15 residues. V lost 7 bases and J 6 bases, leaving 19 bases between the germline ends. Here the CDR3 DNA reads TGTGCCAGCAACTCGGGGGGCGTTGGGTTTCAGCCCCAGCATTTT. Translated: CASNSGGVGFQPQHF.

The CDR3 region has the DNA TGTGCCAGCAGCCTCGCGGCGGGGGCCAACTACAATGAGCAGTTCTTC. The encoded protein is CASSLAAGANYNEQFF. The genes are TRBV5-4 and TRBJ2-1; D perhaps matches TRBD2 (7 bases). The germline V gene has CDR1 SGHNT and CDR2 YYREEE (reference sequence). V lost 4 bases and J 3 bases, leaving 17 bases between the germline ends. There are 16 residues in the CDR3.

This clonotype occurred a few times. The genes are TRBV12-5 and TRBJ1-2; 10 positions match TRBD1. The V gene's germline CDR1 is LGHNT and CDR2 FRNRAP. Germline trimming cut 5 bases from V and 6 bases from J; bases unmatched to any gene: 6. The CDR3 spans 14 residues. CDR3: CASGVEGQGHGYTF. The CDR3 DNA reads as TGTGCTAGTGGTGTCGAGGGACAGGGGCATGGCTACACCTTC.

The rearrangement uses TRBV7-3 and TRBJ2-3; TRBD2 aligns across 16 bases. With 5 bases clipped from V and 4 bases from J, the junction kept 3 bases outside the gene matches. The CDR3 extends over 16 amino acids. Per germline, CDR1 SGHTA and CDR2 FQGTGA. This CDR3 reads CASSMGTSGGADTQYF. CDR3 nucleotides: TGTGCCAGCAGCATGGGGACTAGCGGGGGGGCAGATACGCAGTATTTT.

This clonotype has a count of ten or more. This chain joins TRBV7-2 and TRBJ2-1; 9 bases map to TRBD2. The CDR3 loop spans 17 amino acids. V dropped 2 bases and J dropped 6; count of bases not matched to a gene: 11. The germline CDR1 and CDR2 sequences are SGHTA and FQGNSA. CDR3 protein: CASSLNPPIAGVNEQFF. The CDR3 nucleotides read TGTGCCAGCAGCTTAAATCCCCCAATAGCGGGGGTCAATGAGCAGTTCTTC.

This clonotype has only a few counts. The chain couples TRBV7-9 to TRBJ2-7; TRBD2 is a possible D gene (6 bases). Trimming cost V 7 bases and J 3 bases, with 25 bases left between them. The CDR3 runs to 17 residues. Per the germline V gene, CDR1 is SEHNR and CDR2 is FQNEAQ (reference sequence). In DNA form, the CDR3 reads TGTGCCAGCACCGAATGGGGCGGGGCCGGGACCGTCTACGAGCAGTACTTC. The encoded protein is CASTEWGGAGTVYEQYF.

This chain links TRBV5-5 with TRBJ1-1; D is uncertain. V lost 5 bases, J lost 1 base, and 27 bases lay in between. The CDR3 consists of 19 residues. Germline lookup yields CDR1 SGHKS and CDR2 YYEKEE (reference sequence). The CDR3 is CASSNSIRLGRRENTEAFF. In DNA form, the CDR3 reads TGTGCCAGCAGTAATAGCATACGACTGGGTAGAAGAGAGAACACTGAAGCTTTCTTT.